This is a list of T cell receptor beta chains from one sample in a study of neoadjuvant anti-PD-1 for oral cavity cancer. Produced via immunoSEQ multiplex PCR; TCRdb's table is partial and in-frame only. This table holds roughly 46,000 clones, 60% to 80% found once. The sequenced sample was PBMCs, obtained after nivolumab (anti-PD-1) treatment. These receptors were obtained from a person aged 40 to 85 with oral cavity squamous cell carcinoma. Each CDR3 is given with its conserved first and last residue. The D gene is left open where the match is weak. Clone size appears in some rows only: once, few, many, or a class for an expanded clone.

J gene | V gene | D gene | clone size | CDR3 protein | CDR3 DNA
TRBJ1-3 | TRBV30 | - | - | CAWSSLGGNTIYF | TGTGCCTGGAGTTCGTTAGGGGGAAACACCATATATTTT
TRBJ2-6 | TRBV2 | - | - | CASSEEGTGANVLTF | TGTGCCAGCAGTGAAGAGGGGACTGGGGCCAACGTCCTGACTTTC
TRBJ2-7 | TRBV10-3 | - | - | CAISGNYEQYF | TGTGCCATCAGTGGCAACTACGAGCAGTACTTC
TRBJ1-5 | TRBV30 | - | - | CAWSVQEDQPQHF | TGTGCCTGGAGTGTACAGGAGGATCAGCCCCAGCATTTT
TRBJ2-4 | TRBV2 | TRBD1 | - | CASSEELTGGKNIQYF | TGTGCCAGCAGTGAAGAACTAACAGGGGGCAAAAACATTCAGTACTTC
TRBJ2-7 | TRBV10-1 | TRBD1 | - | CASSDPGQGSYEQYF | TGCGCCAGCAGTGACCCGGGACAGGGCTCCTACGAGCAGTACTTC
TRBJ1-6 | TRBV7-9 | TRBD1 | - | CASSSSSGQGGSPLHF | TGTGCCAGCAGCTCCTCTTCGGGACAGGGGGGTTCACCCCTCCACTTT
TRBJ2-3 | TRBV6-1 | TRBD1 | - | CASRRRQGATDTQYF | TGTGCCAGCAGAAGACGACAGGGGGCAACAGATACGCAGTATTTT
TRBJ2-7 | TRBV7-6 | TRBD2 | - | CASSLGGGYEQYF | TGTGCCAGCAGCTTAGGCGGGGGCTACGAGCAGTACTTC
TRBJ1-5 | TRBV30 | - | few | CAFGRPYSNQPQHF | TGTGCCTTCGGACGGCCCTATAGCAATCAGCCCCAGCATTTT
TRBJ2-5 | TRBV18 | - | - | CASSPIGSETQYF | TGTGCCAGCTCTCCCATCGGGTCGGAGACCCAGTACTTC
TRBJ1-1 | TRBV10-2 | - | once | CASDLGWGSTEAFF | TGCGCCAGCGACCTAGGTTGGGGGAGCACTGAAGCTTTCTTT
TRBJ1-5 | TRBV5-6 | - | - | CASSSEGNQPQHF | TGTGCCAGCAGCTCTGAGGGCAATCAGCCCCAGCATTTT
TRBJ2-5 | TRBV20-1 | - | few | CSAVGGTQYF | TGCAGTGCCGTTGGGGGGACCCAGTACTTC
TRBJ2-7 | TRBV5-6 | - | - | CASSFGTQGEQYF | TGTGCCAGCAGCTTTGGGACGCAAGGCGAGCAGTACTTC
TRBJ2-7 | TRBV5-1 | TRBD2 | - | CASHIAGGAREQYF | TGCGCCAGCCATATAGCGGGAGGCGCCCGCGAGCAGTACTTC
TRBJ1-2 | TRBV28 | - | few | CASTVGDYGYTF | TGTGCCAGCACTGTAGGGGACTATGGCTACACCTTC
TRBJ1-2 | TRBV5-1 | - | once | CASSLTLGDGYTF | TGCGCCAGCAGCTTGACCCTTGGGGATGGCTACACCTTC
TRBJ1-1 | TRBV19 | - | - | CASSPGGGTEAFF | TGTGCCAGTAGTCCCGGCGGGGGGACTGAAGCTTTCTTT
TRBJ2-1 | TRBV5-1 | - | once | CASSLEGRDYNEQFF | TGCGCCAGCAGCTTGGAGGGGAGAGACTACAATGAGCAGTTCTTC
TRBJ1-6 | TRBV7-8 | - | - | CASSRWNSPLHF | TGTGCCAGCAGCCGGTGGAATTCACCCCTCCACTTT
TRBJ1-6 | TRBV7-2 | TRBD1 | - | CASSLRQGSSPLHF | TGTGCCAGCAGCTTAAGACAGGGAAGCTCACCCCTCCACTTT
TRBJ2-7 | TRBV7-2 | - | - | CASSPAAPEQYF | TGTGCCAGCAGCCCCGCGGCCCCCGAGCAGTACTTC
TRBJ2-5 | TRBV5-1 | TRBD2 | medium-sized | CASSPGLAGVETQYF | TGCGCCAGCAGCCCGGGACTAGCGGGAGTTGAGACCCAGTACTTC
TRBJ1-2 | TRBV11-2 | - | - | CASSSQRGGEGYTF | TGTGCCAGCAGCTCCCAGAGAGGCGGGGAAGGCTACACCTTC
TRBJ2-5 | TRBV14 | - | - | CASSQDLSGGFQETQYF | TGTGCCAGCAGCCAAGATCTTTCCGGGGGCTTCCAAGAGACCCAGTACTTC
TRBJ1-3 | TRBV30 | - | once | CAWSPRAAPSGNTIYF | TGTGCCTGGAGTCCCCGCGCTGCTCCCTCTGGAAACACCATATATTTT
TRBJ1-4 | TRBV5-1 | - | - | CASSLEAGTGEKLFF | TGCGCCAGCAGCTTGGAGGCAGGGACGGGTGAAAAACTGTTTTTT
TRBJ2-4 | TRBV2 | - | - | CASSVGLAKNIQYF | TGTGCCAGCAGCGTCGGGCTAGCCAAAAACATTCAGTACTTC
TRBJ1-2 | TRBV9 | - | few | CASSVGEWEVYGYTF | TGTGCCAGCAGCGTAGGGGAGTGGGAGGTCTATGGCTACACCTTC
TRBJ2-7 | TRBV20-1 | - | few | CSASPDGEQYF | TGCAGTGCTAGCCCAGACGGCGAGCAGTACTTC
TRBJ2-5 | TRBV21-1 | - | few | CASSKARPRPKETQYF | TGTGCCAGCAGCAAAGCTAGGCCTCGCCCGAAAGAGACCCAGTACTTC
TRBJ2-7 | TRBV5-1 | - | - | CASSLGAGSYEQYF | TGCGCCAGCAGCTTGGGAGCGGGCTCCTACGAGCAGTACTTC
TRBJ1-2 | TRBV4-2 | - | - | CASSQDSFSYGYTF | TGTGCCAGCAGCCAAGATTCTTTCAGTTATGGCTACACCTTC
TRBJ2-2 | TRBV2 | - | few | CASRAGVTGELFF | TGTGCCAGCAGGGCAGGGGTCACCGGGGAGCTGTTTTTT
TRBJ1-5 | TRBV18 | - | - | CASSPRQGASQPQHF | TGTGCCAGCTCACCCCGGCAGGGAGCCAGTCAGCCCCAGCATTTT
TRBJ1-1 | TRBV7-9 | - | - | CASTTVGRNTEAFF | TGTGCCAGCACCACCGTAGGCAGGAACACTGAAGCTTTCTTT
TRBJ1-2 | TRBV27 | TRBD1 | - | CASTSRTGGKLGYTF | TGTGCCAGCACCTCACGGACAGGGGGGAAACTTGGCTACACCTTC
TRBJ2-7 | TRBV7-9 | - | few | CASSLRGGSTYEQYF | TGTGCCAGCAGCCTCCGGGGAGGTTCTACCTACGAGCAGTACTTC
TRBJ1-1 | TRBV5-1 | - | - | CASGGALNTEAFF | TGCGCCAGCGGAGGGGCACTGAACACTGAAGCTTTCTTT
TRBJ1-5 | TRBV5-5 | TRBD1 | - | CASSLSGTGLQPQHF | TGTGCCAGCAGCTTGTCCGGGACAGGGCTTCAGCCCCAGCATTTT
TRBJ2-7 | TRBV11-2 | TRBD1 | - | CASSWTGAGEQYF | TGTGCCAGCAGCTGGACAGGGGCTGGCGAGCAGTACTTC
TRBJ2-7 | TRBV15 | TRBD1 | - | CATSTRQGYEQYF | TGTGCCACTTCCACGAGACAGGGTTACGAGCAGTACTTC
TRBJ2-5 | TRBV2 | - | once | CASLLIPLNSETQYF | TGTGCCAGCCTCCTCATACCATTAAATTCGGAGACCCAGTACTTC
TRBJ1-1 | TRBV6-1 | TRBD1 | - | CASRLQGAWGTEAFF | TGTGCCAGCAGGCTGCAGGGGGCTTGGGGTACTGAAGCTTTCTTT